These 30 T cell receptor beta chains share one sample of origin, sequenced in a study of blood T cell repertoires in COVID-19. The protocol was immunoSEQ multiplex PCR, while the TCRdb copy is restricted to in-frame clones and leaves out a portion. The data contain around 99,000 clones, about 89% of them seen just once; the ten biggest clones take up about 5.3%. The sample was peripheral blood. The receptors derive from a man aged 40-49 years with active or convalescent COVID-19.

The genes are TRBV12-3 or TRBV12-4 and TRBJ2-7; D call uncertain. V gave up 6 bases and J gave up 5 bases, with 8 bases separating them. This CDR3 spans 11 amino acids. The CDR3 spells CASSRTNEQYF. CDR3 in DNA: TGTGCCAGCAGCCGTACAAACGAGCAGTACTTC.

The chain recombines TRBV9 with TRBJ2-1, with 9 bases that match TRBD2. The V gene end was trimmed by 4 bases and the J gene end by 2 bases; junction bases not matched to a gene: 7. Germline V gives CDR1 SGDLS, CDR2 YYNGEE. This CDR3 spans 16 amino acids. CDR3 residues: CASSPYLAGTYNEQFF. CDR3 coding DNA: TGTGCCAGCAGCCCGTATCTAGCGGGAACCTACAATGAGCAGTTCTTC.

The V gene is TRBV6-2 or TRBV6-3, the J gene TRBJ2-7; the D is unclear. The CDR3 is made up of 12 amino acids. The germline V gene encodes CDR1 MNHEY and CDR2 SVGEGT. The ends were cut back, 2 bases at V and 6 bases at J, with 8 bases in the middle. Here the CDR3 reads CASSYEVGEQYF. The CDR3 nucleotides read TGTGCCAGCAGTTACGAGGTGGGCGAGCAGTACTTC.

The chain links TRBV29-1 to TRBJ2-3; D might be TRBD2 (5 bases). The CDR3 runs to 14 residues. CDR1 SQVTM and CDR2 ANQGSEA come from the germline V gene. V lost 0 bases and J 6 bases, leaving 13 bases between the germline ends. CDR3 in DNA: TGCAGCGTTGAAGATCGTCGGGGTGGGGATACGCAGTATTTT. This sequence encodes CSVEDRRGGDTQYF.

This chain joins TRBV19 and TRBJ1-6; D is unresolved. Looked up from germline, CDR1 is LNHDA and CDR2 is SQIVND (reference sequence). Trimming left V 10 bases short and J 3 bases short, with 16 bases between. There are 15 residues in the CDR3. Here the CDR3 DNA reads TGTGCCACATCAAGCAAGACGGGCTATAATTCACCCCTCCACTTT. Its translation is CATSSKTGYNSPLHF.

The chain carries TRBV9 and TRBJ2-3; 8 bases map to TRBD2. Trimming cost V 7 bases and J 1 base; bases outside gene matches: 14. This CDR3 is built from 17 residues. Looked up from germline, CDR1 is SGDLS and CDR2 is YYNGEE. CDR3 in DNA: TGTGCCAGCGGCCAGCTCCTGAGCGGGAGTGGCACAGATACGCAGTATTTT. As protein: CASGQLLSGSGTDTQYF.

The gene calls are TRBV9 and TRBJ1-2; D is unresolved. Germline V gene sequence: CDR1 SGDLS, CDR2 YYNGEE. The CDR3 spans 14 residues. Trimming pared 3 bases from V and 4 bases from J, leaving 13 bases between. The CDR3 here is CASSGEALVYGYTF. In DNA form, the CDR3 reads TGTGCCAGCAGCGGGGAGGCCCTCGTCTATGGCTACACCTTC.

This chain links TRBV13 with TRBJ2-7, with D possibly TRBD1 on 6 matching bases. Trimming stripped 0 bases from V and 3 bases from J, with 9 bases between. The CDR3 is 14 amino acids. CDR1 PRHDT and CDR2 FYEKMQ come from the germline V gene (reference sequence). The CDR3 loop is CASSLGGGHYEQYF. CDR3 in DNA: TGTGCCAGCAGCTTAGGAGGGGGACACTACGAGCAGTACTTC.

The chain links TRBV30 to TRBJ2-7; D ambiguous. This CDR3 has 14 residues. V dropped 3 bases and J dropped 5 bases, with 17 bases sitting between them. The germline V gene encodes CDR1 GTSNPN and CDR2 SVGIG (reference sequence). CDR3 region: CAWSVSIVSDEQYF. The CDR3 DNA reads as TGTGCCTGGAGCGTTTCGATCGTTTCGGACGAGCAGTACTTC.

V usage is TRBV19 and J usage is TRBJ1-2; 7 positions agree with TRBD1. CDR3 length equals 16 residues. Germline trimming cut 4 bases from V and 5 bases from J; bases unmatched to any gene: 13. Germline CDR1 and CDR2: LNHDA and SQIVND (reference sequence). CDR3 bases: TGTGCCAGTAGTACCGCGACAGGGAATGGCTCTTATGGCTACACCTTC. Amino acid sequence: CASSTATGNGSYGYTF.

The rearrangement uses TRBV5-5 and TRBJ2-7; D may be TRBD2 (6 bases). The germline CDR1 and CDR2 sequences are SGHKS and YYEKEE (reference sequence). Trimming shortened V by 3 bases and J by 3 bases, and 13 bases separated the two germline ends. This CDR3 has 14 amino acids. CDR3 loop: CASSYPGTDYEQYF. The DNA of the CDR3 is TGTGCCAGCAGCTATCCCGGGACTGACTACGAGCAGTACTTC.

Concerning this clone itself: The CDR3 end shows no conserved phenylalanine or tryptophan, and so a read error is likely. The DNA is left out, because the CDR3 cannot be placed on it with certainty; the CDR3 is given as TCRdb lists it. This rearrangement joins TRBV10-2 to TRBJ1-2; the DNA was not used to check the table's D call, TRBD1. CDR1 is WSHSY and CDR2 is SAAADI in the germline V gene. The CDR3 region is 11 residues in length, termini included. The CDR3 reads CASSEGQGARI.

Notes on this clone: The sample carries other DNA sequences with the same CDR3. The CDR3 DNA follows: TGCGCCAGCAGCCAAACAGGGAGCGAGACCCAGTACTTC. It is translated as CASSQTGSETQYF. The chain is built from TRBV4-3 and TRBJ2-5; perhaps TRBD1 as D (6 bases). Germline V gives CDR1 LGHNA, CDR2 YSLEER. V was trimmed by 2 bases and J by 5 bases, leaving 9 bases between them. CDR3 length: 13 residues.

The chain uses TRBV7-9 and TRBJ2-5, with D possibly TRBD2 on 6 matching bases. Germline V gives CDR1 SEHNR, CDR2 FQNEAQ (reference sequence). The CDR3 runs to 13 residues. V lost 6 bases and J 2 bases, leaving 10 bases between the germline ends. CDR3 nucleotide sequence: TGTGCCAGCAGAAGGGACTCGCAAGAGACCCAGTACTTC. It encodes CASRRDSQETQYF.

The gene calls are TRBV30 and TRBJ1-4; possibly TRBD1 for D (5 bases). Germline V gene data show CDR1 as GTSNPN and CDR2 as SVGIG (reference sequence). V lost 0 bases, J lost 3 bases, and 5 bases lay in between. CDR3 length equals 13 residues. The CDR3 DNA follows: TGTGCCTGGAGTGTACAGGCTAATGAAAAACTGTTTTTT. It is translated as CAWSVQANEKLFF.

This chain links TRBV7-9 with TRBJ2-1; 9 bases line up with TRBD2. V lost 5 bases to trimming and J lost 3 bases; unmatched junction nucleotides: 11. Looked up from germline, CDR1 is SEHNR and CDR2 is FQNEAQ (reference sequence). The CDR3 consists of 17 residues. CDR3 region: CASSPASGAPIYNEQFF. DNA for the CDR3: TGTGCCAGCAGCCCGGCTAGCGGGGCACCTATCTACAATGAGCAGTTCTTC.

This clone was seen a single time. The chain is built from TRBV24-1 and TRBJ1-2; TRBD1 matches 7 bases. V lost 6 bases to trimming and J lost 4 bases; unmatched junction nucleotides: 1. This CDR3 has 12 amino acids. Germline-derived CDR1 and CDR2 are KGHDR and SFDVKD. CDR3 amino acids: CATSRQGYGYTF. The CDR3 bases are TGTGCCACCAGTAGACAGGGCTATGGCTACACCTTC.

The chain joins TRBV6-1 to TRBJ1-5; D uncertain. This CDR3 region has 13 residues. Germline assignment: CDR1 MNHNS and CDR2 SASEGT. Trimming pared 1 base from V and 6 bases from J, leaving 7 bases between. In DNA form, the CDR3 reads TGTGCCAGCAGTGAAGAAGCCGGTCAGCCCCAGCATTTT. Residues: CASSEEAGQPQHF.

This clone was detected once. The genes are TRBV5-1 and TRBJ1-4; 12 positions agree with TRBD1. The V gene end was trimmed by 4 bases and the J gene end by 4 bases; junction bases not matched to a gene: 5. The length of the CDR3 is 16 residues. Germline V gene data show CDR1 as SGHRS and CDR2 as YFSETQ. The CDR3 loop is CASSTGQGAVNEKLFF. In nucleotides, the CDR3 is TGCGCCAGCAGCACGGGACAGGGGGCGGTTAATGAAAAACTGTTTTTT.

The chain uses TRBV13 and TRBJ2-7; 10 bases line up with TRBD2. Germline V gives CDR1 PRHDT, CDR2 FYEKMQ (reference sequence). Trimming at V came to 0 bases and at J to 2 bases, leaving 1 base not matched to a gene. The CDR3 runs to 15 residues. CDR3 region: CASSLGTSGTYEQYF. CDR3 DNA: TGTGCCAGCAGCTTAGGAACTAGCGGGACCTACGAGCAGTACTTC.

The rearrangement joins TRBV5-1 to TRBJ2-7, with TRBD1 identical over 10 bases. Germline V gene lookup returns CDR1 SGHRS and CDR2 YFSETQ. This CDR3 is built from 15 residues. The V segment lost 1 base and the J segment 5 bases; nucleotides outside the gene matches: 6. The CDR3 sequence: CASSLMGDRGHEQYF. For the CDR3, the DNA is TGCGCCAGCAGCTTGATGGGGGACAGGGGCCACGAGCAGTACTTC.

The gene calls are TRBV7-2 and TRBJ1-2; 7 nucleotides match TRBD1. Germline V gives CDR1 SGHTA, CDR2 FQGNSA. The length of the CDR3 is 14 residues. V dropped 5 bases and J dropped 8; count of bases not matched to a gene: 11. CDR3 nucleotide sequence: TGTGCCAGCAGCCCGTCTACAGGGGCCGGGGGCTACACCTTC. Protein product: CASSPSTGAGGYTF.

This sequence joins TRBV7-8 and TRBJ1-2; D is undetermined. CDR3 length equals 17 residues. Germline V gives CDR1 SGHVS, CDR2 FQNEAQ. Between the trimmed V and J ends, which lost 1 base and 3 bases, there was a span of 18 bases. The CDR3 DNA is TGTGCCAGCAGCTTAGGTACGGGATGGGCCTTGGACTATGGCTACACCTTC. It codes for CASSLGTGWALDYGYTF.

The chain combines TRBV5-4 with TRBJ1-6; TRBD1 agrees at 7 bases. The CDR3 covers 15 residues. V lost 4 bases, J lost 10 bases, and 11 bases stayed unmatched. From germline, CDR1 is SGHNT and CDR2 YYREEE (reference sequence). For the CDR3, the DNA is TGTGCCAGCAGCGTTAACAGGGGAGCCGGGTCACCCCTCCACTTT. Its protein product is CASSVNRGAGSPLHF.

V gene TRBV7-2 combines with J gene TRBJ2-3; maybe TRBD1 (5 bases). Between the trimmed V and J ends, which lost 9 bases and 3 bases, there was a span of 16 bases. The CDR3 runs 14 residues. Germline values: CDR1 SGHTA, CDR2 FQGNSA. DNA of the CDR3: TGTGCCAGTCTACGACAGCCTCTTACAGATACGCAGTATTTT. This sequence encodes CASLRQPLTDTQYF.

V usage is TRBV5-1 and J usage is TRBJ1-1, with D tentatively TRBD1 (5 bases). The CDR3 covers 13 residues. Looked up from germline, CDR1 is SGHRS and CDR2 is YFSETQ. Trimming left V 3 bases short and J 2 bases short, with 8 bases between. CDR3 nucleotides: TGCGCCAGCAGCTCAGGGCAAAACACTGAAGCTTTCTTT. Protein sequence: CASSSGQNTEAFF.

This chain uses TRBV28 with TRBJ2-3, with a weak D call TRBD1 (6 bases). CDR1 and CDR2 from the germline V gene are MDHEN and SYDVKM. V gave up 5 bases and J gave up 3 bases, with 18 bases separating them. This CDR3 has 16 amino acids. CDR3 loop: CASSTTGFGGTDTQYF. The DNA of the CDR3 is TGTGCCAGCAGTACAACAGGGTTTGGTGGAACAGATACGCAGTATTTT.

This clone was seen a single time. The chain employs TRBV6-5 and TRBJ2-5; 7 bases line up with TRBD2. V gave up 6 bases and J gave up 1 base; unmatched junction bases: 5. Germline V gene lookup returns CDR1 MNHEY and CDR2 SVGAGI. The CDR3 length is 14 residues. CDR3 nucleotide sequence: TGTGCCAGCAGAGCGGGGAGGACCCAAGAGACCCAGTACTTC. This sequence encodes CASRAGRTQETQYF.

The CDR3 DNA sequence: TGCGCCAGCAGCCCCGGGACAGGGGGAGCCTACGAGCAGTACTTC. Translating gives CASSPGTGGAYEQYF. The chain combines TRBV5-1 with TRBJ2-7; 11 positions match TRBD1. The germline V gene has CDR1 SGHRS and CDR2 YFSETQ. Unmatched junction bases numbered 5, after V lost 4 bases and J lost 2 bases. The CDR3 spans 15 residues.

CDR3: CSAYTGFGQPQHF. Here the CDR3 DNA reads TGCAGCGCCTACACAGGGTTCGGTCAGCCCCAGCATTTT. V is TRBV29-1 and J is TRBJ1-5, with D possibly being TRBD1 (6 bases). Germline V gene data show CDR1 as SQVTM and CDR2 as ANQGSEA. The CDR3 covers 13 residues. V gave up 7 bases and J gave up 6 bases, with 16 bases separating them.